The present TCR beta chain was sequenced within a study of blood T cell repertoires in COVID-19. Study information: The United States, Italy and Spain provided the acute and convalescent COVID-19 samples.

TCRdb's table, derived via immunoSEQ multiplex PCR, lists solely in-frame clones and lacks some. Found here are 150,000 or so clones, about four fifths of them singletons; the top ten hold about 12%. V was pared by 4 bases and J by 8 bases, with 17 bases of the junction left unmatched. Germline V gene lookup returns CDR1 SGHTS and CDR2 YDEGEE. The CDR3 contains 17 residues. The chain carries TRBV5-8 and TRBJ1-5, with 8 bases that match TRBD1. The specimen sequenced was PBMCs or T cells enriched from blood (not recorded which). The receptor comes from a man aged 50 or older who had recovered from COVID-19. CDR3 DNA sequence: TGTGCCAGCAGCCTTACCGACAGGGGAAGTCGTGGTAAGCCCCAGCATTTT. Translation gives CASSLTDRGSRGKPQHF. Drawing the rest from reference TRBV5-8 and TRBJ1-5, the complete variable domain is EAGVTQSPTHLIKTRGQQATLRCSPISGHTSVYWYQQALGLGLQFLLWYDEGEERNRGNFPPRFSGRQFPNYSSELNVNALELEDSALYLCASSLTDRGSRGKPQHFGDGTRLSIL.